This paragraph reports one TCR beta chain. Its antigen remains unknown. Random hexamers were used to reverse transcribe an amount of roughly 0.5 to 1 ug RNA. Using its own MiXCR run on the immunoSEQ multiplex PCR reads, TCRdb lists one record per CDR3 protein. The repertoire holds roughly 200,000 distinct CDR3 sequences, nearly 97% seen once, with around 0.093% in the top ten. This entry comes from a study of CD8 T cells in Susac syndrome. Findings and limits, study-wide: A relatively small number of individuals underwent TCR sequencing and HLA analysis.

Germline V gene sequence: CDR1 SGHRS, CDR2 YFSETQ. Trimming removed 5 bases at V and 2 bases at J, with 15 bases between. This CDR3 contains 15 residues. The source material was CD4+ T cells from PBMCs. The rearrangement uses TRBV5-1 and TRBJ2-3, with no clear D. This receptor was identified in a human donor with multiple sclerosis. For the CDR3, the DNA is TGCGCCAGCAGGAAGGGATCCCTAACCACAGATACGCAGTATTTT. This sequence encodes CASRKGSLTTDTQYF.